This T cell receptor beta chain originates from a study of blood T cell repertoires in COVID-19. TCRdb's table, derived via immunoSEQ multiplex PCR, lists solely in-frame clones and lacks some. The data show under 150,000 clones, 85% to 90% seen once. CDR1 is MDHEN and CDR2 is SYDVKM in the germline V gene. Trimming took 3 bases from V and 4 from J; bases not matched to a gene: 8. This CDR3 spans 15 amino acids. The chain couples TRBV28 to TRBJ1-2; 7 bases are a match to TRBD1. The TCR was taken from a woman between 25 and 40 years old with acute COVID-19. The specimen sequenced was PBMCs or T cells enriched from blood (not recorded which). CDR3 sequence reads: CASSLTGTDPYGYTF. CDR3 DNA: TGTGCCAGCAGTTTGACCGGGACAGACCCCTATGGCTACACCTTC.